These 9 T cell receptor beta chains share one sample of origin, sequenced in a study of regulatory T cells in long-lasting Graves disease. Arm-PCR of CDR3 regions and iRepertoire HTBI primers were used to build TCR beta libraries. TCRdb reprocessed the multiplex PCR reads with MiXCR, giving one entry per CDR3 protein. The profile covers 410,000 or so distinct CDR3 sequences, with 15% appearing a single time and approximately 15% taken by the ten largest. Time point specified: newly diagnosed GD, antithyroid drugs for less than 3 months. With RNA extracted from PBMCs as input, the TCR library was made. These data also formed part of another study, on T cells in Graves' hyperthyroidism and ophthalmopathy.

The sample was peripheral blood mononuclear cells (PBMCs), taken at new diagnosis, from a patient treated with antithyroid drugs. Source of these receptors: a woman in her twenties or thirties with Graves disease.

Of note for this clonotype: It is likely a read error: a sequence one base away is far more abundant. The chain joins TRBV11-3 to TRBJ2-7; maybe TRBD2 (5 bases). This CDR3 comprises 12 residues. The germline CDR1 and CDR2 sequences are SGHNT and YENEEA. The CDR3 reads CASNLEERGQYF. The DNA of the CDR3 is TGTGCCAGCAACTTAGAAGAACGGGGGCAGTACTTC.

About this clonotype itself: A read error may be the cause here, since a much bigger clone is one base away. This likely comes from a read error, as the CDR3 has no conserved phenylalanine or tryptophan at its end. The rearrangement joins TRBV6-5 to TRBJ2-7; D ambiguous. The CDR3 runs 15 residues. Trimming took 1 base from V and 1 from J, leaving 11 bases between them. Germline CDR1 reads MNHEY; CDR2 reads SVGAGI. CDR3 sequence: CASSYYRVGSYEQYL. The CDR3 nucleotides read TGTGCCAGCAGTTACTACCGAGTTGGGTCCTACGAGCAGTACCTC.

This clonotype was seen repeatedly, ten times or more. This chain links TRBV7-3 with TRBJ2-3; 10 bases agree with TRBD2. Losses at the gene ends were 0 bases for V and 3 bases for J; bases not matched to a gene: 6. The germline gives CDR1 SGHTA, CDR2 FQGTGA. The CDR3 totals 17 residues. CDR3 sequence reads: CASSLTRSSGSTDTQYF. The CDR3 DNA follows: TGTGCCAGCAGCTTAACTAGGTCTAGCGGGAGTACAGATACGCAGTATTTT.

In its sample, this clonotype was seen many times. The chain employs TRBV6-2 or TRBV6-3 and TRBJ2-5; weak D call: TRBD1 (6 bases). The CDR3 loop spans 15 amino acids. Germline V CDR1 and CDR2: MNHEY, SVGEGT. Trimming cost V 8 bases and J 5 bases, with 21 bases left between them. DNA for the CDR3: TGTGCCAGCCACAGGAACCGCTGGGGGCAGGAGACCCAGTACTTC. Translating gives CASHRNRWGQETQYF.

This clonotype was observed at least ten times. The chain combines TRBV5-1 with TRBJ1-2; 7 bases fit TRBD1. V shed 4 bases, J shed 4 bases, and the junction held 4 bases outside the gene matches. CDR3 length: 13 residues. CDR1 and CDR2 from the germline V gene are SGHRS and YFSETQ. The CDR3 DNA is TGCGCCAGCAGCGAAACAGGGGTCTATGGCTACACCTTC. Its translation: CASSETGVYGYTF.

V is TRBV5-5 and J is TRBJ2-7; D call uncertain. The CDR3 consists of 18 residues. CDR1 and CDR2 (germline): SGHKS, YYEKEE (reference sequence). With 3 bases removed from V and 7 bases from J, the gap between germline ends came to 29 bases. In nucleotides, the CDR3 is TGTGCCAGCAGCTCCCCAACTGTCCTAGGAAGGTCCTACAATGAGCAGTACTTC. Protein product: CASSSPTVLGRSYNEQYF.

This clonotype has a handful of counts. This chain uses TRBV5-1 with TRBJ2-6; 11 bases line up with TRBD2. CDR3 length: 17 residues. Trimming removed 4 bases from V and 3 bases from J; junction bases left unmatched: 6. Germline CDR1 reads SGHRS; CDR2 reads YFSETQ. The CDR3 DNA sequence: TGCGCCAGCAGCCCCGGGACTAGCGGTGTTGGGGCCAACGTCCTGACTTTC. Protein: CASSPGTSGVGANVLTF.

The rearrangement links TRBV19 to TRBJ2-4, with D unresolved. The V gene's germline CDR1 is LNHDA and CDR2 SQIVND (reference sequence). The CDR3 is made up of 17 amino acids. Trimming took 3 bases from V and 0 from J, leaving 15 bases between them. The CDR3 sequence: CASSIRPLGIAKNIQYF. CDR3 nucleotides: TGTGCCAGTAGTATTCGACCCTTAGGTATAGCCAAAAACATTCAGTACTTC.

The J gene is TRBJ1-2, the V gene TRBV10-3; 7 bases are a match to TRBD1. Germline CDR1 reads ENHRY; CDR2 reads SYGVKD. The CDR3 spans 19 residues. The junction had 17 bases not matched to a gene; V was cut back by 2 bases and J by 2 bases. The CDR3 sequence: CAISEAYGTIQGWNYGYTF. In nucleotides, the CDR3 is TGTGCCATCAGTGAGGCGTACGGAACAATACAGGGGTGGAACTATGGCTACACCTTC.